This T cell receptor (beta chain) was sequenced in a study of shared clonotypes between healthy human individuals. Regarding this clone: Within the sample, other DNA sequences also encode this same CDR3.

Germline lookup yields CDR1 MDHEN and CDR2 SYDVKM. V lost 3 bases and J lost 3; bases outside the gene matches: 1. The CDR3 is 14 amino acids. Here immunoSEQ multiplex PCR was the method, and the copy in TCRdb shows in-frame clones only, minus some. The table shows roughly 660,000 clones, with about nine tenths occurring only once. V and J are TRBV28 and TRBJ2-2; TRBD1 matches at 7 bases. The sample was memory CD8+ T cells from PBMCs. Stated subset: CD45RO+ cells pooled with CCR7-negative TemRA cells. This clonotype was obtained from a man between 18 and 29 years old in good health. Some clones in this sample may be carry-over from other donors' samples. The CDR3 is CASSLQGDTGELFF. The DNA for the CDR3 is TGTGCCAGCAGTTTGCAGGGGGACACCGGGGAGCTGTTTTTT. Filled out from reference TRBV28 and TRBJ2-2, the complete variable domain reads DVKVTQSSRYLVKRTGEKVFLECVQDMDHENMFWYRQDPGLGLRLIYFSYDVKMKEKGDIPEGYSVSREKKERFSLILESASTNQTSMYLCASSLQGDTGELFFGEGSRLTVL.